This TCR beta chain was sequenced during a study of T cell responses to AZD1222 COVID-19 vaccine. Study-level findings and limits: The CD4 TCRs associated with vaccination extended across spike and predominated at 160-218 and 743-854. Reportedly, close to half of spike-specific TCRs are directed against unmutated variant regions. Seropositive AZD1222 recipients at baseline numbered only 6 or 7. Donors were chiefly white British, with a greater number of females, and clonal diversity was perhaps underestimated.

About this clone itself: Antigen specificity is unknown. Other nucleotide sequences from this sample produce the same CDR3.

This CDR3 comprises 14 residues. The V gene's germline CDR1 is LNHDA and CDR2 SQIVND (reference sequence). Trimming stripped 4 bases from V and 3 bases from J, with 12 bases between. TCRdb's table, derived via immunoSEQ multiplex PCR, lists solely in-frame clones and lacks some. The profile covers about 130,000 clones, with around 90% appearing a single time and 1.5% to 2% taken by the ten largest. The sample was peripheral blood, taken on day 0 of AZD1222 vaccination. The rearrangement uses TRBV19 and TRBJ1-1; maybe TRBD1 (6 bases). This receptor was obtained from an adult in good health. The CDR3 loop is CASSTRGRDTEAFF. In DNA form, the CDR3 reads TGTGCCAGTAGTACCAGGGGTAGGGACACTGAAGCTTTCTTT.